A selection of T cell receptor beta chains follows, all from one sample in a study of T-cell reconstitution after alpha-beta-depleted transplantation in children. TCRdb recomputed calls from the PCR reads with MiXCR, one row per CDR3 protein. Among just over 350,000 distinct CDR3 sequences listed, 10% to 15% were seen once. The material was PBMCs, obtained from the stem cell graft. The source of these receptors is a human donor who donated a stem cell graft to a child with Fanconi anemia. The CDR3 runs from the conserved cysteine through the conserved F or W. D genes are given only for firm matches. Only part of the rows carry a size: once, few, many, or a class if the clone is expanded.

TRBJ1-2	TRBV28	-	TRBD1	CASSLWGGQGDGYTF	TGTGCCAGCAGTTTATGGGGGGGACAGGGAGATGGCTACACCTTC
TRBJ2-3	TRBV2	few	-	CASGPDRTDTQYF	TGTGCCAGCGGGCCTGACCGAACAGATACGCAGTATTTT
TRBJ2-5	TRBV18	once	TRBD1	CASSPETGGETQYF	TGTGCCAGCTCACCAGAGACAGGGGGGGAGACCCAGTACTTC
TRBJ2-3	TRBV11-2	-	TRBD2	CASSSRRGGTDTQYF	TGTGCCAGCAGCTCTAGAAGGGGAGGGACAGATACGCAGTATTTT
TRBJ2-1	TRBV10-2	few	-	CASSHIAVYNEQFF	TGCGCCAGCAGTCATATAGCCGTCTACAATGAGCAGTTCTTC
TRBJ1-1	TRBV7-9	-	-	CASSLGRQGGDTEAFF	TGTGCCAGCAGCTTAGGTAGGCAGGGAGGGGACACTGAAGCTTTCTTT
TRBJ1-4	TRBV5-1	-	-	CASSLVDPATNEKLFF	TGCGCCAGCAGCTTGGTGGACCCGGCAACTAATGAAAAACTGTTTTTT
TRBJ1-1	TRBV11-2	-	-	CASSLGRGRTRNTEAFF	TGTGCCAGCAGCCTCGGGAGGGGCCGCACCAGGAACACTGAAGCTTTCTTT
TRBJ2-5	TRBV4-2	few	-	CASSQPGGKTQYF	TGTGCCAGCAGCCAACCTGGGGGGAAGACCCAGTACTTC
TRBJ1-4	TRBV5-1	-	-	CASSLAPGSNEKLFF	TGCGCCAGCAGCTTGGCCCCAGGCAGCAATGAAAAACTGTTTTTT
TRBJ1-2	TRBV6-6	-	-	CASSYREDGYTF	TGTGCCAGCAGTTACCGGGAGGATGGCTACACCTTC
TRBJ2-1	TRBV6-1	few	-	CASRPAVAAYNEQFF	TGTGCCAGCAGACCTGCGGTAGCGGCCTACAATGAGCAGTTCTTC
TRBJ2-1	TRBV12-3/TRBV12-4	many	-	CASSRATNYNEQFF	TGTGCCAGCAGTAGAGCGACGAACTACAATGAGCAGTTCTTC
TRBJ2-5	TRBV5-1	many	-	CASSRLEGTAQETQYF	TGCGCCAGCAGCCGACTAGAAGGAACAGCGCAAGAGACCCAGTACTTC
TRBJ2-1	TRBV5-5	-	-	CASSFQGIEVNEQFF	TGTGCCAGCAGCTTCCAAGGGATCGAGGTCAATGAGCAGTTCTTC